The rows below give T cell receptor beta chains drawn from one sample of a study of CD8 T cells in ankylosing spondylitis. TCRdb reprocessed the 5' RACE reads via MiXCR and lists one record per CDR3 protein. Here the sample spans 400,000 to 450,000 distinct CDR3 sequences, 17% being singletons. What was sequenced was blood, either unsorted or a sorted T cell fraction (not recorded which). The receptor source for this set is a male donor with ankylosing spondylitis. The CDR3 runs from the conserved cysteine through the conserved F or W. D genes are given only for firm matches. Clone sizes are given selectively: once, few, many, or a class where the clone is expanded.

>TRBV5-1|TRBD1|many|TRBJ2-7
CASSLGQGGSNEQYF
TGCGCCAGCAGCTTGGGACAGGGGGGATCTAACGAGCAGTACTTC
>TRBV3-1|-|-|TRBJ2-2
CASSQGGGTRGTGELFF
TGTGCCAGCAGCCAAGGGGGGGGCACTCGAGGCACCGGGGAGCTGTTTTTT
>TRBV12-3/TRBV12-4|-|many|TRBJ2-3
CASSLGSAKTDTQYF
TGTGCCAGCAGTTTGGGGTCAGCCAAGACAGATACGCAGTATTTT
>TRBV2|-|-|TRBJ2-4
CASSERGQSKNIQYF
TGTGCCAGCAGTGAAAGGGGTCAGTCCAAAAACATTCAGTACTTC
>TRBV6-2/TRBV6-3|-|-|TRBJ2-3
CASRGAGAGTDTQYF
TGTGCCAGCAGGGGGGCAGGGGCGGGCACAGATACGCAGTATTTT
>TRBV9|TRBD1|few|TRBJ2-1
CASSVAQGYNEQFF
TGTGCCAGCAGCGTCGCACAGGGGTACAATGAGCAGTTCTTC
>TRBV20-1|-|few|TRBJ1-1
CSASPTRAEAFF
TGCAGTGCTAGCCCGACTAGGGCTGAAGCTTTCTTT
>TRBV5-1|-|few|TRBJ2-5
CASSTGEGGETQYF
TGCGCCAGCAGCACGGGAGAAGGCGGAGAGACCCAGTACTTC
>TRBV27|TRBD1|-|TRBJ2-7
CASSTTGGYEQYF
TGTGCCAGCAGTACGACAGGGGGCTACGAGCAGTACTTC
>TRBV7-9|TRBD2|-|TRBJ2-1
CASSLVLAGVNEQFF
TGTGCCAGCAGCTTAGTACTAGCGGGAGTCAATGAGCAGTTCTTC
>TRBV30|-|few|TRBJ1-5
CAWSVRSGSNQPQHF
TGTGCCTGGAGTGTCAGGTCAGGTTCAAATCAGCCCCAGCATTTT
>TRBV20-1|TRBD1|few|TRBJ1-6
CSARRDRVNSPLHF
TGCAGTGCTCGCCGGGACAGGGTTAATTCACCCCTCCACTTT
>TRBV2|-|-|TRBJ2-1
CASRRPSSYNEQFF
TGTGCCAGCAGGCGACCGAGCTCCTACAATGAGCAGTTCTTC
>TRBV7-3|-|many|TRBJ2-5
CASSEGGRKEETQYF
TGTGCCAGCAGCGAAGGGGGACGGAAAGAAGAGACCCAGTACTTC
>TRBV5-1|-|-|TRBJ1-3
CASSLGGITSGNTIYF
TGCGCCAGCAGCTTGGGGGGGATTACCTCTGGAAACACCATATATTTT
>TRBV5-1|-|-|TRBJ2-3
CASSLEALITDTQYF
TGCGCCAGCAGCTTGGAGGCACTTATCACAGATACGCAGTATTTT
>TRBV27|-|-|TRBJ1-2
CASSPSGLVRGYGYTF
TGTGCCAGCAGTCCCAGCGGACTGGTAAGGGGTTATGGCTACACCTTC
>TRBV10-3|-|many|TRBJ1-1
CAISQRTDTEAFF
TGTGCCATCAGTCAAAGAACCGACACTGAAGCTTTCTTT
>TRBV5-5|-|many|TRBJ1-5
CASSRGHSNQPQHF
TGTGCCAGCAGCCGGGGCCATAGCAATCAGCCCCAGCATTTT
>TRBV2|-|-|TRBJ2-1
CASSEWSNEQFF
TGTGCCAGCAGTGAATGGTCCAATGAGCAGTTCTTC
>TRBV3-1|-|-|TRBJ2-5
CASSVQGGQTQYF
TGTGCCAGCAGCGTCCAGGGTGGCCAGACCCAGTACTTC
>TRBV5-4|-|-|TRBJ2-1
CASSLGGATRRSYNEQFF
TGTGCCAGCAGCTTGGGAGGAGCAACGCGAAGGTCCTACAATGAGCAGTTCTTC
>TRBV12-3/TRBV12-4|-|-|TRBJ2-5
CASSLEGGRAQYF
TGTGCCAGCAGTTTAGAAGGTGGCAGGGCCCAGTACTTC
>TRBV29-1|-|many|TRBJ2-1
CSGGRGRGNEQFF
TGCAGCGGGGGGAGGGGGAGGGGCAATGAGCAGTTCTTC
>TRBV3-1|TRBD1|few|TRBJ1-1
CASSQGQGFGAEAFF
TGTGCCAGCAGCCAGGGACAGGGGTTTGGGGCTGAAGCTTTCTTT
>TRBV20-1|TRBD1|once|TRBJ2-5
CSARDRVGETQYF
TGCAGTGCTAGGGACAGGGTGGGAGAGACCCAGTACTTC
>TRBV5-1|TRBD2|many|TRBJ2-5
CASSLSTSEETQYF
TGCGCCAGCAGCTTGTCCACTAGCGAAGAGACCCAGTACTTC
>TRBV25-1|-|-|TRBJ2-4
CASSDPGSLDIQYF
TGTGCCAGCAGTGATCCGGGCAGTTTGGACATTCAGTACTTC
>TRBV28|TRBD1|-|TRBJ1-4
CASRTGGTGDEKLFF
TGTGCCAGCAGGACTGGCGGGACAGGAGATGAAAAACTGTTTTTT
>TRBV20-1|TRBD2|few|TRBJ2-3
CSASGGSVDTQYF
TGCAGTGCCAGCGGGGGGAGTGTTGATACGCAGTATTTT
>TRBV29-1|-|few|TRBJ2-1
CSVSRRSSYNEQFF
TGCAGCGTTTCCAGAAGGAGCTCCTACAATGAGCAGTTCTTC
>TRBV10-1|TRBD2|-|TRBJ2-5
CASSGSIAGDKTQYF
TGCGCCAGCAGTGGGTCTATAGCGGGGGACAAGACCCAGTACTTC
>TRBV5-1|TRBD1|-|TRBJ1-1
CASSLGDSRNTEAFF
TGCGCCAGCAGCCTGGGGGACAGCCGGAACACTGAAGCTTTCTTT
>TRBV7-2|-|-|TRBJ2-2
CASSLEVNPGELFF
TGTGCCAGCAGCTTAGAGGTCAATCCCGGGGAGCTGTTTTTT
>TRBV6-2/TRBV6-3|TRBD2|-|TRBJ2-5
CASSRDREGTSGGRRQETQYF
TGTGCCAGCAGTCGCGACAGGGAGGGGACTAGCGGAGGGAGGAGGCAAGAGACCCAGTACTTC
>TRBV7-9|-|few|TRBJ2-4
CASSPIGSGYF
TGTGCCAGCAGTCCAATCGGTAGCGGGTACTTC
>TRBV12-3/TRBV12-4|-|-|TRBJ2-3
CASSFLGSTDTQYF
TGTGCCAGCAGTTTTTTGGGAAGCACAGATACGCAGTATTTT
>TRBV18|-|-|TRBJ2-7
CASSRDTVGTYEQYF
TGTGCCAGCTCCCGTGACACGGTCGGGACCTACGAGCAGTACTTC
>TRBV11-2|-|-|TRBJ2-3
CASSLEGQISTDTQYF
TGTGCCAGCAGCTTGGAGGGACAGATTAGCACAGATACGCAGTATTTT
>TRBV11-2|-|-|TRBJ2-7
CASSIGRPHEQYF
TGTGCCAGCAGCATCGGGCGCCCGCACGAGCAGTACTTC
>TRBV5-1|-|-|TRBJ2-4
CASSLMRDKAENIQYF
TGCGCCAGCAGCCTAATGAGGGACAAAGCAGAAAACATTCAGTACTTC
>TRBV5-1|TRBD1|-|TRBJ1-1
CASSFINRGSTEAFF
TGCGCCAGCAGCTTCATCAACAGGGGGAGCACTGAAGCTTTCTTT
>TRBV7-6|-|-|TRBJ1-1
CASSLESDTEAFF
TGTGCCAGCAGCTTAGAATCGGACACTGAAGCTTTCTTT
>TRBV7-9|-|-|TRBJ1-6
CASSLEAGTSIPPLHF
TGTGCCAGCAGCTTAGAGGCCGGGACCTCTATTCCGCCCCTCCACTTT
>TRBV11-2|TRBD1|few|TRBJ2-6
CASSSPGQGYGSGANVLTF
TGTGCCAGCAGCTCCCCGGGACAGGGGTACGGCTCTGGGGCCAACGTCCTGACTTTC
>TRBV6-5|-|few|TRBJ2-3
CASSYRGAGNTDTQYF
TGTGCCAGCAGTTACCGGGGCGCAGGGAACACAGATACGCAGTATTTT
>TRBV6-1|-|-|TRBJ1-3
CASSPQMAGSGNTIYF
TGTGCCAGCTCTCCTCAAATGGCGGGGTCTGGAAACACCATATATTTT
>TRBV20-1|TRBD2|many|TRBJ2-1
CSAIGTSGGVSYNEQFF
TGCAGTGCTATAGGGACTAGCGGGGGCGTCTCCTACAATGAGCAGTTCTTC
>TRBV20-1|-|many|TRBJ2-7
CSARDLDRSSYEQYF
TGCAGTGCTAGAGATCTGGACAGAAGCTCCTACGAGCAGTACTTC
>TRBV2|-|-|TRBJ1-6
CASTNRRGNNSPLHF
TGTGCCAGCACTAATCGCAGGGGAAATAATTCACCCCTCCACTTT